Listed below are T cell receptor beta chains from one sample, sequenced in a study of T cell responses to AZD1222 COVID-19 vaccine. Sequencing was performed with immunoSEQ multiplex PCR; in TCRdb, only in-frame clones are kept and a portion is missing. The table has approximately 140,000 clones, 92% seen once; the top ten hold roughly 4%. The specimen comprised peripheral blood, sampled 28 days after the second AZD1222 dose. All receptors derive from an adult who received the AZD1222 COVID-19 vaccine. CDR3s include the opening cysteine and the closing phenylalanine or tryptophan. D genes are given only for firm matches. Expanded clones get a size class; other rows say once, few or many, or leave the size out.

v_gene	abundance	d_gene	j_gene	CDR3nt	CDR3aa
TRBV4-3	-	TRBD1	TRBJ1-1	TGCGCCAGCAGCCAAACTCAGTGGGACAGCAACACTGAAGCTTTCTTT	CASSQTQWDSNTEAFF
TRBV13	-	TRBD1	TRBJ1-1	TGTGCCAGCAGCTTAGTTGGACAGGGGAACACTGAAGCTTTCTTT	CASSLVGQGNTEAFF
TRBV15	-	-	TRBJ2-2	TGTGCCACCAGCATACTGACCCATCGACAAGGTACCGCCGGGGAGCTGTTTTTT	CATSILTHRQGTAGELFF
TRBV7-9	-	-	TRBJ2-7	TGTGCCAGCAGCTTAGGACCACCCTACGAGCAGTACTTC	CASSLGPPYEQYF
TRBV18	-	-	TRBJ2-7	TGTGCCAGCTCACTTCAGGGGTTCCCCTACGAGCAGTACTTC	CASSLQGFPYEQYF
TRBV11-3	-	-	TRBJ2-7	TGTGCCAGCAGCCGATATGGGGCGAGCTACGAGCAGTACTTC	CASSRYGASYEQYF
TRBV27	-	-	TRBJ2-2	TGTGCCAGCAGTTTATTAGGAGGGTTTTTAAGCACCGGGGAGCTGTTTTTT	CASSLLGGFLSTGELFF
TRBV27	-	-	TRBJ2-2	TGTGCCAGCAGTTTAGCAATATTGGGCGGGGAGCTGTTTTTT	CASSLAILGGELFF
TRBV27	few	-	TRBJ2-1	TGTGCCAGCAGTTTGTTAGCGAGCTCCTACAATGAGCAGTTCTTC	CASSLLASSYNEQFF
TRBV7-2	-	-	TRBJ1-2	TGTGCCAGCAGCTTAGCCGGATCGTATGGCTACACCTTC	CASSLAGSYGYTF
TRBV3-1/TRBV3-2	-	-	TRBJ1-2	TGTGCCAGCAGCCAAGAGGCCAACTATGGCTACACCTTC	CASSQEANYGYTF
TRBV4-2	-	-	TRBJ1-1	TGTGCCAGCAGCCCAAACCATCGGACTGGGGGGACTGAAGCTTTCTTT	CASSPNHRTGGTEAFF
TRBV13	-	TRBD1	TRBJ2-5	TGTGCCAGCAGTTCAGGGGGCGCGGAGACCCAGTACTTC	CASSSGGAETQYF
TRBV7-3	-	TRBD2	TRBJ2-7	TGTGCCAGCAGCCCTAGCGGGAGCGTTTTGGAGCAGTACTTC	CASSPSGSVLEQYF
TRBV6-2/TRBV6-3	once	-	TRBJ2-7	TGTGCCAGCAGCTGGACCCGGCGAGCGCTTACCTACGAGCAGTACTTC	CASSWTRRALTYEQYF
TRBV3-1/TRBV3-2	few	-	TRBJ1-1	TGTGCCAGCAGTTTGGGGGACACTGAAGCTTTCTTT	CASSLGDTEAFF
TRBV4-1	once	TRBD1	TRBJ1-1	TGCGCCAGCAGCCCTCCGACCGGGACAGGGTCGGCTTTCTTT	CASSPPTGTGSAFF
TRBV9	-	-	TRBJ2-3	TGTGCCAGCAGCGTCTCAGGCTCACGCACAGATACGCAGTATTTT	CASSVSGSRTDTQYF
TRBV15	-	TRBD1	TRBJ2-5	TGTGCCACCAGCAGCAACCTACAGGGGAAGCTAGAGACCCAGTACTTC	CATSSNLQGKLETQYF
TRBV5-1	-	-	TRBJ2-7	TGCGCCAGCAGCCCGGAGAGCTGGGCAAGCGAGCAGTACTTC	CASSPESWASEQYF
TRBV4-1	-	-	TRBJ1-2	TGCGCCAGCAGCCCGTATAATAACTATGGCTACACCTTC	CASSPYNNYGYTF
TRBV10-2	-	-	TRBJ1-1	TGCGCCAGCAGGGAACAGGGAGAAAGTGAAGCTTTCTTT	CASREQGESEAFF
TRBV21-1	once	-	TRBJ2-7	TGTGCCAGCAGCAAAGCGGGACAGGGCACCTACGAGCAGTACTTC	CASSKAGQGTYEQYF
TRBV12-3/TRBV12-4	-	-	TRBJ2-7	TGTGCCAGCAGCCCCGGGACCCCCCAACCGCACTTC	CASSPGTPQPHF
TRBV19	-	TRBD2	TRBJ2-1	TGTGCCAGTAGTATGGCCCCCATGGGAGGGCCGGGTGAGCAGTTCTTC	CASSMAPMGGPGEQFF
TRBV2	-	TRBD1	TRBJ2-3	TGTGCCAGCAGTCGCAGGGGGCCTCAAAGCACAGATACGCAGTATTTT	CASSRRGPQSTDTQYF
TRBV11-2	-	-	TRBJ2-5	TGTGCCAGCAGCTCCCTTGTTGGGATTGTGACCCAGTACTTC	CASSSLVGIVTQYF
TRBV5-4	-	-	TRBJ1-4	TGTGCCAGCAGCTTGGGGAGGGGTGGAGAAAAACTGTTTTTT	CASSLGRGGEKLFF
TRBV19	-	TRBD1	TRBJ2-7	TGTGCCAGTAGTTCTACCCTGGGACAGGGGACCTACGAGCAGTACTTC	CASSSTLGQGTYEQYF
TRBV19	-	TRBD1	TRBJ1-2	TGTGCCAGTAGTCCCGACAGGGGAGAGCACTATGGCTACACCTTC	CASSPDRGEHYGYTF
TRBV6-2/TRBV6-3	-	-	TRBJ2-1	TGTGCCAGCAGTCGGGGGTTCTTCTCCTACAATGAGCAGTTCTTC	CASSRGFFSYNEQFF
TRBV4-3	-	-	TRBJ2-3	TGCGCCAGCAGCCAAGAAGGCGGGACCATCACAGATACGCAGTATTTT	CASSQEGGTITDTQYF
TRBV5-1	-	TRBD2	TRBJ2-1	TGCGCCAGCAGCTTGGGGGGGACTAGCGGCCTAGGGTTATACAATGAGCAGTTCTTC	CASSLGGTSGLGLYNEQFF
TRBV18	-	-	TRBJ1-2	TGTGCCAGCTCACCAGGGACCCAGGGGACCTATGGCTACACCTTC	CASSPGTQGTYGYTF
TRBV27	few	TRBD1	TRBJ2-7	TGTGCCAGCAGTACGTTGCGACAGGGTTCCTACGAGCAGTACTTC	CASSTLRQGSYEQYF
TRBV27	-	-	TRBJ1-1	TGTGCCAGCGGTTGGAGCTCGGGGACTGAAGCTTTCTTT	CASGWSSGTEAFF
TRBV7-2	-	TRBD2	TRBJ2-5	TGTGCCAGCAGCTTCGGAGCGGGGCTCGAAGAGACCCAGTACTTC	CASSFGAGLEETQYF
TRBV9	once	-	TRBJ1-1	TGTGCCAGCAGCTATGGGGGTTGGGACACTGAAGCTTTCTTT	CASSYGGWDTEAFF
TRBV20-1	-	-	TRBJ2-5	TGCAGTGCTAGTACACTTACTAAGGGAGAGACCCAGTACTTC	CSASTLTKGETQYF
TRBV6-1	-	-	TRBJ1-5	TGTGCCAGCAGTGAATTTAGCAATCAGCCCCAGCATTTT	CASSEFSNQPQHF
TRBV12-3/TRBV12-4	-	-	TRBJ1-1	TGTGCCAGCAGTCAGGACGGAAGCAAAGCTTTCTTT	CASSQDGSKAFF